Following are 5 T cell receptor beta chains from one sample sequenced in a study of tumor and adjacent non-tumor tissue in lung cancer. This sample's RNA came from whole unsorted tissue. Distant lung tissue was collected more than 3 cm away from the tumor edge. The library came from three nested PCR rounds adapted from ARM-PCR protocols. TCRdb re-called the multiplex PCR reads through MiXCR, storing one row per CDR3 protein. Found here are fewer than 100,000 distinct CDR3 sequences, 76% of them singletons; the top ten hold roughly 22%. Material: distant non-tumor lung tissue. The receptors originated from a woman aged 50 to 60 with non-small cell lung cancer.

The V call is TRBV12-3 or TRBV12-4, the J call TRBJ2-4, with D perhaps TRBD2 (5 bases). The V and J ends lost 1 base and 16 bases respectively, with 23 bases between them. This CDR3 region has 15 residues. The CDR3 bases are TGTGCCAGCAGTTTAGGAGCGGCAGACGGTGTGTCAATTTACTTC. It encodes CASSLGAADGVSIYF.

Concerning this clonotype: Without the conserved terminal phenylalanine or tryptophan, this CDR3 likely stems from a read error. The rearrangement links TRBV28 to TRBJ2-5; D might be TRBD2 (6 bases). Germline V gives CDR1 MDHEN, CDR2 SYDVKM. V lost 2 bases and J 0 bases, leaving 13 bases between the germline ends. The CDR3 is made up of 16 amino acids. The CDR3 sequence: CASSLNLAGHQETQYL. In nucleotides, the CDR3 is TGTGCCAGCAGTTTAAATCTGGCGGGACACCAAGAGACCCAGTACCTC.

The V and J genes are TRBV10-2 and TRBJ2-3; D uncertain. CDR3 size: 15 residues. The V end was cut by 5 bases, the J end by 2 bases, with 14 bases between. Germline V gives CDR1 WSHSY, CDR2 SAAADI. For the CDR3, the DNA is TGCGCCAGCAGTCGCCAGCGCAGAGACACAGATACGCAGTATTTT. This sequence encodes CASSRQRRDTDTQYF.

J is TRBJ1-6 and V is TRBV6-5, with D perhaps matching TRBD1 (6 bases). The CDR3 length is 15 residues. V lost 2 bases, J lost 11 bases, and 16 bases lay in between. The germline gives CDR1 MNHEY, CDR2 SVGAGI. CDR3 nucleotides: TGTGCCAGCAGTTACGCGACAGGAGATAGTACACCCCTCCACTTT. Protein: CASSYATGDSTPLHF.

Details on this clonotype: One end of the junction fails to match germline, which may point to a read error. V and J are TRBV5-1 and TRBJ2-1; tentatively, D is TRBD1 (6 bases). Germline V gene data show CDR1 as SGHRS and CDR2 as YFSETQ. The CDR3 spans 19 residues. DNA for the CDR3: TGTGCCAGCAGCTTGGTCGGGACACCACAAATTAGCTCCTACAATGACCAGTTCTTC. Protein product: CASSLVGTPQISSYNDQFF. Drawing the rest from reference TRBV5-1 and TRBJ2-1, the complete variable domain is KAGVTQTPRYLIKTRGQQVTLSCSPISGHRSVSWYQQTPGQGLQFLFEYFSETQRNKGNFPGRFSGRQFSNSRSEMNVSTLELGDSALYLCASSLVGTPQISSYNDQFFGPGTRLTVL.